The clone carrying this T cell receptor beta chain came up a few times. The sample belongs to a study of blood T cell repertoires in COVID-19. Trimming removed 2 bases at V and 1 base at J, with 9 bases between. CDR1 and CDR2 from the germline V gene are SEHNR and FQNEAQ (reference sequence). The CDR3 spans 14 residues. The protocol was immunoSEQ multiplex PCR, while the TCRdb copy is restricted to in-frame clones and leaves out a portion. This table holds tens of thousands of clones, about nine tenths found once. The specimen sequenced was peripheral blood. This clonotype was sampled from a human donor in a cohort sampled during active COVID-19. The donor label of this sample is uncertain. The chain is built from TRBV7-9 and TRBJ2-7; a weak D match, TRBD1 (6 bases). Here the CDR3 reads CASSLRTDSYEQYF. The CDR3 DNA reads TGTGCCAGCAGCTTAAGGACAGATTCCTACGAGCAGTACTTC.